This T cell receptor (beta chain) was retrieved from a study of blood T cell repertoires in COVID-19. Study context: T cells, B-cell-depleted T cells, or PBMCs supplied cDNA or gDNA.

The CDR3 sequence is 14 residues long. Per the germline V gene, CDR1 is LGHDT and CDR2 is YNNKEL (reference sequence). Trimming cost V 0 bases and J 0 bases, with 3 bases left between them. Data came from immunoSEQ multiplex PCR; TCRdb stores just in-frame clones and leaves some out. The sample holds over 120,000 clones, about 86% seen once. This TCR was recovered from a woman aged 80 or older with acute or convalescent COVID-19. Sample: peripheral blood. The genes are TRBV3-1 (or the pseudogene TRBV3-2) and TRBJ1-3, with D unresolved. This chain's CDR3 is CASSQDSSGNTIYF. For the CDR3, the DNA is TGTGCCAGCAGCCAAGACAGCTCTGGAAACACCATATATTTT.